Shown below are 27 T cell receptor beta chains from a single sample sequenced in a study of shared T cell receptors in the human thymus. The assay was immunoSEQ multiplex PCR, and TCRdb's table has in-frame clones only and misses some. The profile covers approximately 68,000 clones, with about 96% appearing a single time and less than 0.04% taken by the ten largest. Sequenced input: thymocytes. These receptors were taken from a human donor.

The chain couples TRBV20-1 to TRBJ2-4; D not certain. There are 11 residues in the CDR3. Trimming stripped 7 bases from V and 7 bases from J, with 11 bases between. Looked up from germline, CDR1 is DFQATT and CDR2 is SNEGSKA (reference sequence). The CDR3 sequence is CSGSPLNIQYF. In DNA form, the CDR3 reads TGCAGTGGTAGCCCTCTGAACATTCAGTACTTC.

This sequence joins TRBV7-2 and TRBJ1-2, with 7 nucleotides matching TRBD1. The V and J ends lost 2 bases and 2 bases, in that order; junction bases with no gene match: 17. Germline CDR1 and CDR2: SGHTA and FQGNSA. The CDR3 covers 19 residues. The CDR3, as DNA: TGTGCCAGCAGCTTATCATCTTGGCGACCGGGACAGAAGAACTATGGCTACACCTTC. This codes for CASSLSSWRPGQKNYGYTF.

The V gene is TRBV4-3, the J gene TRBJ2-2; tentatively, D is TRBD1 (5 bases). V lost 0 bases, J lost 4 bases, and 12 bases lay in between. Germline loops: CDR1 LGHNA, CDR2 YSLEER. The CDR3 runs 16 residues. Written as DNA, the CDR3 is TGCGCCAGCAGCCAAGATAGGCAGGGCCGCACCGGGGAGCTGTTTTTT. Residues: CASSQDRQGRTGELFF.

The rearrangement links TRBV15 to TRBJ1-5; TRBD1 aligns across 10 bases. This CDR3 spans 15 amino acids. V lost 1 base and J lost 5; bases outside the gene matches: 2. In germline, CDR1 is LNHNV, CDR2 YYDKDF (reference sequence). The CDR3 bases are TGTGCCACCAGCAGAGTGACAGGGGGCCATCAGCCCCAGCATTTT. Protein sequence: CATSRVTGGHQPQHF.

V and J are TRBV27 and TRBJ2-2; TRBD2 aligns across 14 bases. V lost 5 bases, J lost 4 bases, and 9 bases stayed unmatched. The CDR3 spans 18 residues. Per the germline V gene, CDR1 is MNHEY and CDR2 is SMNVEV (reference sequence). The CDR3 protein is CASSPGTSGGLRTGELFF. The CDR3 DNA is TGTGCCAGCAGTCCCGGGACTAGCGGGGGCCTACGCACCGGGGAGCTGTTTTTT.

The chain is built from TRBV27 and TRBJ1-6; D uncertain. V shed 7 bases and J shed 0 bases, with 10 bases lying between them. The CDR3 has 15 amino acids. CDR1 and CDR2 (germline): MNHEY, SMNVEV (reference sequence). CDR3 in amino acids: CASTPRTSYNSPLHF. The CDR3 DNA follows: TGTGCCAGCACCCCCCGGACCTCCTATAATTCACCCCTCCACTTT.

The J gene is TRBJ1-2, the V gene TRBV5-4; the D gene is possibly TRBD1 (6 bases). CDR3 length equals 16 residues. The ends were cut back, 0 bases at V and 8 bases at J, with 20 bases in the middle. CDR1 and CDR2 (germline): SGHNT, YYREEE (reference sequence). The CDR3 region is CASSLVLWAGVLGYTF. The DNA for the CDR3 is TGTGCCAGCAGCTTGGTTCTATGGGCAGGGGTTTTGGGCTACACCTTC. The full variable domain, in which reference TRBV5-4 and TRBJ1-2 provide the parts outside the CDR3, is ETGVTQSPTHLIKTRGQQVTLRCSSQSGHNTVSWYQQALGQGPQFIFQYYREEENGRGNFPPRFSGLQFPNYSSELNVNALELDDSALYLCASSLVLWAGVLGYTFGSGTRLTVV.

DNA for the CDR3: TGTGCCAGCAGCTTCGGGACCGACCCCTACGAGCAGTACTTC. This gives the protein CASSFGTDPYEQYF. The gene calls are TRBV5-4 and TRBJ2-7; perhaps D is TRBD1 or TRBD2 (5 bases each). This CDR3 has 14 residues. V lost 2 bases to trimming and J lost 2 bases, with 11 bases between them. Looked up from germline, CDR1 is SGHNT and CDR2 is YYREEE (reference sequence).

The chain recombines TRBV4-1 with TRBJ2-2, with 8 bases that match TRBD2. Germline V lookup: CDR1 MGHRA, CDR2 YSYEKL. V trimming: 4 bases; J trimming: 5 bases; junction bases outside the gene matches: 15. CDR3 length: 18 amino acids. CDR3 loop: CASSPPGAGGPRTGELFF. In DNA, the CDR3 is TGCGCCAGCAGCCCTCCTGGGGCGGGGGGCCCGAGGACCGGGGAGCTGTTTTTT.

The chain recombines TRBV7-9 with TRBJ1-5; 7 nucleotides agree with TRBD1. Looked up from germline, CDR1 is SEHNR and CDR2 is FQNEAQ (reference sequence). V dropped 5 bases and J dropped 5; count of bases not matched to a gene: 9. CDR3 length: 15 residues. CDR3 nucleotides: TGTGCCAGCAGCCCTGTCGACAGGGTGGATCAGCCCCAGCATTTT. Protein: CASSPVDRVDQPQHF.

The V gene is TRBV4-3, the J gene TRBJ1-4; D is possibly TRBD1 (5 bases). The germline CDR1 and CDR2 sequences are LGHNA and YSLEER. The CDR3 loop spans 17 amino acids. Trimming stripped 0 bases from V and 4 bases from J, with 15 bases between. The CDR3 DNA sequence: TGCGCCAGCAGCCAAGAGACGGACATCCTGAATAATGAAAAACTGTTTTTT. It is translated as CASSQETDILNNEKLFF.

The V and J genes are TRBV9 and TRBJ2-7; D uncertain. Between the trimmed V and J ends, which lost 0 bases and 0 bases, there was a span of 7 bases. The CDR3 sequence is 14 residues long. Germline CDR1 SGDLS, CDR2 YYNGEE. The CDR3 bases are TGTGCCAGCAGCGTAGCAGTTAGCTCCTACGAGCAGTACTTC. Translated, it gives CASSVAVSSYEQYF.

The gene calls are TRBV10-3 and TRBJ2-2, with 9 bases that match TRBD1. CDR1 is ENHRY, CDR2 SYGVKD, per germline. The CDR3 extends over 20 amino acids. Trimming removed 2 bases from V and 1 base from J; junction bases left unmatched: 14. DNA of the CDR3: TGTGCCATCAGTGAGCCGAAAACCGGGACAGGGTACTTGAACACCGGGGAGCTGTTTTTT. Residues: CAISEPKTGTGYLNTGELFF.

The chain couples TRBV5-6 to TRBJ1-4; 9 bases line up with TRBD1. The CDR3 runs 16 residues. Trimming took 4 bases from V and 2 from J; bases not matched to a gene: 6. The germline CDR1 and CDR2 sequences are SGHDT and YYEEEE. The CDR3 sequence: CASSPGQGRTNEKLFF. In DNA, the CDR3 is TGTGCCAGCAGCCCCGGACAGGGGAGGACTAATGAAAAACTGTTTTTT.

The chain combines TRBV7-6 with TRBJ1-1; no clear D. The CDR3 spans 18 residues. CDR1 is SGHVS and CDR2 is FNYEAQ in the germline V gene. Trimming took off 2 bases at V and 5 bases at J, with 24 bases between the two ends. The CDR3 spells CASSLRLPRSLQKTEAFF. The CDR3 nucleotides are TGTGCCAGCAGCTTACGCCTTCCAAGGAGCCTTCAAAAGACTGAAGCTTTCTTT. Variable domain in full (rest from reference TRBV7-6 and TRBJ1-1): GAGVSQSPRYKVTKRGQDVALRCDPISGHVSLYWYRQALGQGPEFLTYFNYEAQQDKSGLPNDRFSAERPEGSISTLTIQRTEQRDSAMYRCASSLRLPRSLQKTEAFFGQGTRLTVV.

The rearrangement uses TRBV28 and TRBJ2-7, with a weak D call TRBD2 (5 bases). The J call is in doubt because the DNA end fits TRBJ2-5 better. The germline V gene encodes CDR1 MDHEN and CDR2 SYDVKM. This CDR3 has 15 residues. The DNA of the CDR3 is TGTGCCAGCAGTATCCAGGCCCCGCCGGGGGAGACCCAGTACTTC. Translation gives CASSIQAPPGETQYF.

The CDR3 spells CASSPGNHEQFF. The CDR3 DNA follows: TGTGCCAGCAGCCCCGGGAACCATGAGCAGTTCTTC. The chain employs TRBV7-3 and TRBJ2-1; D is possibly TRBD2 (5 bases). Germline CDR1 SGHTA, CDR2 FQGTGA. The CDR3 length is 12 residues. With 5 bases removed from V and 8 bases from J, the gap between germline ends came to 10 bases. The entire variable domain, with the rest obtained from reference TRBV7-3 and TRBJ2-1, is as follows: GAGVSQTPSNKVTEKGKYVELRCDPISGHTALYWYRQSLGQGPEFLIYFQGTGAADDSGLPNDRFFAVRPEGSVSTLKIQRTERGDSAVYLCASSPGNHEQFFGPGTRLTVL.

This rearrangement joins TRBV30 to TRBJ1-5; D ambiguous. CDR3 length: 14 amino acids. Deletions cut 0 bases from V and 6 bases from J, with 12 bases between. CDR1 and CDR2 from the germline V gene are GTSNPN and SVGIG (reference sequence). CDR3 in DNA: TGTGCCTGGAGTGTAGGTGGCGAGGGTCAGCCCCAGCATTTT. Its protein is CAWSVGGEGQPQHF.

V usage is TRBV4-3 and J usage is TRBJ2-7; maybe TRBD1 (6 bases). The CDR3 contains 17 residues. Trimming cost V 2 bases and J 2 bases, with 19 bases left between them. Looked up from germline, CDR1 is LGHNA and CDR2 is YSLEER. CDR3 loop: CASSQSDRVRNTYEQYF. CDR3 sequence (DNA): TGCGCCAGCAGCCAATCGGACAGAGTAAGAAACACCTACGAGCAGTACTTC.

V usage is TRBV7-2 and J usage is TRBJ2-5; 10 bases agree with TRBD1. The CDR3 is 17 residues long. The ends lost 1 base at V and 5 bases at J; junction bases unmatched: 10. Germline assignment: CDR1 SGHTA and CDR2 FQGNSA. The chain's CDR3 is CASSLDRDRGIMETQYF. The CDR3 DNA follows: TGTGCCAGCAGCTTAGATCGGGACAGGGGAATTATGGAGACCCAGTACTTC.

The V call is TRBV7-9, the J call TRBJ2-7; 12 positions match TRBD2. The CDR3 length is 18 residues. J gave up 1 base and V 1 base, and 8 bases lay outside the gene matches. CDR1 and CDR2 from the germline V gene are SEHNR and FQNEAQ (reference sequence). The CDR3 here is CASSLVLRLAGVSYEQYF. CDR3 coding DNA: TGTGCCAGCAGCTTAGTCCTGAGACTAGCGGGGGTTTCCTACGAGCAGTACTTC. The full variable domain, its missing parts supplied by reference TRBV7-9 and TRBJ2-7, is DTGVSQNPRHKITKRGQNVTFRCDPISEHNRLYWYRQTLGQGPEFLTYFQNEAQLEKSRLLSDRFSAERPKGSFSTLEIQRTEQGDSAMYLCASSLVLRLAGVSYEQYFGPGTRLTVT.

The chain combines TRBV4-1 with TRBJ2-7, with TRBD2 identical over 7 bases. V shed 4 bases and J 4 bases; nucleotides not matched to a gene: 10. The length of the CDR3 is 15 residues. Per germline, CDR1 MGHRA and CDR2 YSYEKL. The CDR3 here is CASSPKVRGGYEQYF. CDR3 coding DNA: TGCGCCAGCAGCCCAAAGGTCCGGGGAGGGTACGAGCAGTACTTC.

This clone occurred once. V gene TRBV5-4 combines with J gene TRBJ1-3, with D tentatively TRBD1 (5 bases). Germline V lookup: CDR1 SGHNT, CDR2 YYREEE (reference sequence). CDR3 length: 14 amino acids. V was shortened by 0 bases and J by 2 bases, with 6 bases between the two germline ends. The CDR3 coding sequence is TGTGCCAGCAGCTTGGTGGGGGCTGGAAACACCATATATTTT. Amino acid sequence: CASSLVGAGNTIYF.

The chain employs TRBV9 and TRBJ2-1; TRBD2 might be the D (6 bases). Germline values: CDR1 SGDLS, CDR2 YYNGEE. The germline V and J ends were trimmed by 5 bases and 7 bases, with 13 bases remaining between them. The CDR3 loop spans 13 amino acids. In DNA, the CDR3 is TGTGCCAGCAGTGGAGGGGCGCGTAATGAGCAGTTCTTC. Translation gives CASSGGARNEQFF.

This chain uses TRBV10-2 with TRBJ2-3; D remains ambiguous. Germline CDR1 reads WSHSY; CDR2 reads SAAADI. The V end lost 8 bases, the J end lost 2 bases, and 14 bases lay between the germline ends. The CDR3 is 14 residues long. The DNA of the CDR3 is TGCGCCAGCGGGCACTTAACGACCACAGATACGCAGTATTTT. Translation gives CASGHLTTTDTQYF.

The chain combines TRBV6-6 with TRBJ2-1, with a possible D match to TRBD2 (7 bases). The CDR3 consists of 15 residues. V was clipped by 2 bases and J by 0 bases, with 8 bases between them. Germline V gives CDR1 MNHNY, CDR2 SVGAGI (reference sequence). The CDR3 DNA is TGTGCCAGCAGTTACGGGGGGGCCTCCTACAATGAGCAGTTCTTC. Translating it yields CASSYGGASYNEQFF.

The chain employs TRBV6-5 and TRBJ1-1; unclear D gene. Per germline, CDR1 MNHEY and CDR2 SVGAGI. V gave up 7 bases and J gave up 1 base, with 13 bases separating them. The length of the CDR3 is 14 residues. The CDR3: CASKRSAPNTEAFF. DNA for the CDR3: TGTGCCAGCAAGCGGTCAGCCCCGAACACTGAAGCTTTCTTT.